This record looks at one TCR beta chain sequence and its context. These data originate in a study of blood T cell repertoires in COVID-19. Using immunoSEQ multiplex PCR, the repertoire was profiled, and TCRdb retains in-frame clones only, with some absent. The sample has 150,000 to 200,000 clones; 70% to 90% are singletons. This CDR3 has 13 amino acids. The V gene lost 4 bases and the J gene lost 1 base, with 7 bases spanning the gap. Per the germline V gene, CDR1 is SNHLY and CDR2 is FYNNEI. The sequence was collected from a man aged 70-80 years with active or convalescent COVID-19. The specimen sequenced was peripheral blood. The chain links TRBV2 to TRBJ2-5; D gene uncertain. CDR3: CASSATGQETQYF. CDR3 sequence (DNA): TGTGCCAGCAGTGCGACGGGCCAAGAGACCCAGTACTTC.